What follows is one T cell receptor beta chain and its context. The antigen is undetermined. This sample is part of a study of T cells in Graves' hyperthyroidism and ophthalmopathy. Study-wide results and caveats: Separating ophthalmopathy from stable hyperthyroidism was achieved by a 13 V-J model. The model forecast ophthalmopathy, anticipating it by a median about 7 months before onset.

From RNA transcripts, TCR beta CDR3 regions were amplified. The study used the HTBI primer set for a first-round RT-PCR of the TCR CDR3. MiXCR was run by TCRdb on the multiplex PCR reads, yielding one entry per CDR3 protein. The repertoire includes about 580,000 distinct CDR3 sequences, approximately 13% of them detected once, and 4.5% to 6% sits in the top ten. Germline V lookup: CDR1 MNHNS, CDR2 SASEGT. The CDR3 sequence is 13 residues long. The V end was cut by 5 bases, the J end by 4 bases, with 11 bases between. The study collected blood at first hyperthyroidism diagnosis, before any ophthalmopathy symptoms arose. The authors obtained PBMCs from roughly 9.7 ml of fresh peripheral blood.

The TCR was taken from a woman aged 25-40 years with Graves' hyperthyroidism that later progressed to Graves' ophthalmopathy. The rearrangement joins TRBV6-1 to TRBJ1-1; D uncertain. Sequencing input: blood. The CDR3 coding sequence is TGTGCCAGCAGTTCTGGGAGAAGCACTGAAGCTTTCTTT. Translated, it gives CASSSGRSTEAFF.